Listed below are T cell receptor beta chains from one sample, sequenced in a study of blood T cell repertoires in COVID-19. Here immunoSEQ multiplex PCR was the method, and the copy in TCRdb shows in-frame clones only, minus some. This table has 99,000 or so clones, approximately 91% appearing once. The sequencing input was peripheral blood. These receptors were obtained from a human donor in a cohort sampled during active COVID-19. Both conserved end residues are part of each CDR3. The D gene is left open where the match is weak. Size is omitted from some rows. Given values are once, few, many or a class for expanded clones.

>-|TRBD2|TRBJ2-7|15|TRBV3-1/TRBV3-2
CASSVSGGGGYEQYF
TGTGCCAGCAGCGTTTCTGGCGGGGGGGGCTACGAGCAGTACTTC
>once|-|TRBJ1-4|15|TRBV28
CASRTVVGRDEKLFF
TGTGCCAGCAGAACCGTTGTGGGGCGCGATGAAAAACTGTTTTTT
>-|-|TRBJ2-3|15|TRBV5-4
CASSFFSPSTDTQYF
TGTGCCAGCAGCTTTTTTAGTCCTAGCACAGATACGCAGTATTTT
>-|-|TRBJ1-4|16|TRBV7-9
CASSSVRTGPNEKLFF
TGTGCCAGCAGCTCGGTCCGAACAGGGCCCAATGAAAAACTGTTTTTT
>-|-|TRBJ1-3|15|TRBV12-5
CASGPGPLSGNTIYF
TGTGCTAGTGGCCCGGGTCCTCTCTCTGGAAACACCATATATTTT
>-|-|TRBJ2-7|15|TRBV6-5
CASRDTSGRPREQYF
TGTGCCAGCAGGGATACCTCCGGCAGGCCAAGGGAGCAGTACTTC
>once|TRBD1|TRBJ2-7|13|TRBV5-1
CASSLEGAGEQYF
TGCGCCAGCAGCTTGGAGGGGGCTGGAGAGCAGTACTTC
>-|-|TRBJ2-2|15|TRBV9
CASSVDRINTGELFF
TGTGCCAGCAGCGTAGACAGGATTAACACCGGGGAGCTGTTTTTT
>-|TRBD1|TRBJ2-7|14|TRBV5-4
CASSIDRGRHEQYF
TGTGCCAGCAGCATTGACAGGGGGAGGCACGAGCAGTACTTC
>-|TRBD2|TRBJ2-1|15|TRBV6-5
CASSLLRAGGVEQFF
TGTGCCAGCAGTCTTCTTAGGGCGGGGGGAGTCGAGCAGTTCTTC
>-|TRBD1|TRBJ2-6|12|TRBV7-9
CASSLEQTGVTF
TGTGCCAGCAGCTTAGAACAGACAGGGGTGACTTTC
>-|TRBD1|TRBJ2-7|14|TRBV28
CASRTGTGPYEQYF
TGTGCCAGCAGGACCGGGACAGGGCCCTACGAGCAGTACTTC
>-|-|TRBJ1-2|14|TRBV7-2
CASSLSDRLDGYTF
TGTGCCAGCAGCTTGTCAGACAGGCTAGATGGCTACACCTTC
>-|TRBD1|TRBJ1-3|15|TRBV5-6
CASSGGQSAGNTIYF
TGTGCCAGCAGCGGGGGACAGTCCGCTGGAAACACCATATATTTT
>-|TRBD2|TRBJ2-1|13|TRBV6-5
CASNIAGGNEQFF
TGTGCCAGCAATATAGCGGGAGGCAATGAGCAGTTCTTC
>-|TRBD2|TRBJ2-5|14|TRBV27
CASSRSGRGETQYF
TGTGCCAGCAGCCGTAGCGGGAGAGGAGAGACCCAGTACTTC
>-|TRBD1|TRBJ1-1|15|TRBV6-5
CASILRGRWGTEAFF
TGTGCCAGCATTCTCAGGGGGCGATGGGGCACTGAAGCTTTCTTT
>-|-|TRBJ2-1|17|TRBV11-2
CASSLASGGRSYNEQFF
TGTGCCAGCAGCTTAGCGTCGGGCGGGCGCTCCTACAATGAGCAGTTCTTC
>-|-|TRBJ2-7|16|TRBV19
CASSLTRRGLRHEQYF
TGTGCCAGTAGCTTGACCCGGCGGGGATTACGCCACGAGCAGTACTTC
>once|-|TRBJ2-2|14|TRBV6-5
CASPPGWDTGELFF
TGTGCCAGCCCCCCAGGGTGGGACACCGGGGAGCTGTTTTTT
>-|TRBD1|TRBJ1-2|17|TRBV7-9
CASSLALLAGGDYGYTF
TGTGCCAGCAGCTTAGCGCTATTGGCAGGGGGCGACTATGGCTACACCTTC
>-|TRBD2|TRBJ2-1|16|TRBV10-3
CAISETSGGAGNEQFF
TGTGCCATCAGTGAGACAAGCGGGGGGGCGGGCAATGAGCAGTTCTTC
>-|-|TRBJ1-4|15|TRBV10-3
CAISESGGSNEKLFF
TGTGCCATCAGTGAGTCGGGAGGTTCTAATGAAAAACTGTTTTTT
>-|-|TRBJ2-1|17|TRBV11-3
CASSLAVGGARYNEQFF
TGTGCCAGCAGCTTAGCGGTAGGGGGGGCCAGGTACAATGAGCAGTTCTTC
>-|TRBD1|TRBJ2-7|16|TRBV28
CASSKRTGSGRNEQYF
TGTGCCAGCAGCAAAAGGACAGGGAGTGGGAGGAACGAGCAGTACTTC
>-|TRBD1|TRBJ1-6|15|TRBV2
CASRLEGTGVSPLHF
TGTGCCAGCAGGCTCGAGGGGACAGGGGTCTCACCCCTCCACTTT
>-|TRBD2|TRBJ2-1|16|TRBV7-9
CASSYGLAGGYNEQFF
TGTGCCAGCAGTTACGGACTAGCGGGGGGGTACAATGAGCAGTTCTTC
>-|TRBD1|TRBJ2-7|17|TRBV3-1/TRBV3-2
CASSQYWDRRSSYEQYF
TGTGCCAGCAGCCAATATTGGGACAGGCGAAGCTCCTACGAGCAGTACTTC
>-|-|TRBJ1-5|15|TRBV15
CATSREQALNLPQHF
TGTGCCACCAGCAGAGAACAGGCCCTCAATTTGCCCCAGCATTTT
>-|-|TRBJ1-2|14|TRBV28
CASNPGSREGGYTF
TGTGCCAGCAACCCGGGGAGCCGGGAGGGTGGCTACACCTTC
>-|-|TRBJ1-6|14|TRBV7-9
CASRPQGPNSPLHF
TGTGCCAGCAGGCCACAGGGCCCGAATTCACCCCTCCACTTT
>-|-|TRBJ2-7|14|TRBV28
CASRTYRAHYEQYF
TGTGCCAGCAGGACCTACAGGGCCCACTACGAGCAGTACTTC
>once|TRBD2|TRBJ2-1|15|TRBV20-1
CSASPAGGFHNEQFF
TGCAGTGCTAGTCCGGCGGGAGGGTTCCACAATGAGCAGTTCTTC
>-|-|TRBJ2-1|13|TRBV18
CASSPDILDEQFF
TGTGCCAGCTCACCGGACATCTTGGATGAGCAGTTCTTC
>-|TRBD1|TRBJ1-2|15|TRBV5-1
CASSLQGARDYGYTF
TGCGCCAGCAGCTTGCAGGGGGCGCGGGACTATGGCTACACCTTC
>-|TRBD1|TRBJ1-2|14|TRBV24-1
CATSDRGQGIGYTF
TGTGCCACCAGTGACCGGGGACAGGGGATCGGCTACACCTTC
>-|-|TRBJ1-5|14|TRBV3-1/TRBV3-2
CASSQGTANQPQHF
TGTGCCAGCAGCCAAGGTACAGCTAATCAGCCCCAGCATTTT
>-|-|TRBJ2-7|11|TRBV3-1/TRBV3-2
CASSQQGPVYF
TGTGCCAGCAGCCAACAGGGCCCGGTATACTTC
>-|-|TRBJ2-7|15|TRBV28
CASSPRTETPYEQYF
TGTGCCAGCAGTCCTAGGACTGAGACGCCCTACGAGCAGTACTTC
>-|-|TRBJ1-4|15|TRBV19
CATTRFDRRGEKLFF
TGTGCCACTACAAGGTTTGACAGGAGAGGTGAAAAACTGTTTTTT
>-|-|TRBJ1-2|14|TRBV7-2
CASSLVRELIGYTF
TGTGCCAGCAGCTTAGTAAGGGAGTTAATAGGCTACACCTTC
>-|TRBD1|TRBJ2-7|16|TRBV4-3
CASSQAAGTGGYEQYF
TGCGCCAGCAGCCAAGCCGCCGGGACAGGGGGATACGAGCAGTACTTC
>-|TRBD2|TRBJ2-5|17|TRBV5-4
CASSSSGLAGGWETQYF
TGTGCCAGCAGCTCGTCGGGACTAGCGGGGGGTTGGGAGACCCAGTACTTC